These T cell receptor beta chains were read from a single sample in a study of T cell changes during pregnancy in multiple sclerosis. The assay was immunoSEQ multiplex PCR, and TCRdb's table has in-frame clones only and misses some. The sample gives approximately 59,000 clones, about 93% of which show up once; less than 1.5% is in the top ten. The starting material was peripheral blood, obtained in the third trimester of pregnancy. Source of these receptors: a female donor in good health, enrolled as a control in a pregnancy study. CDR3s include the opening cysteine and the closing phenylalanine or tryptophan. Fields, in order: V gene, J gene, D gene, clone size, CDR3 protein, CDR3 DNA. The D gene is left open where the match is weak. Clone size is stated in some rows and not others, as once, few, many or a class when expanded.

V gene: TRBV5-6; J gene: TRBJ2-6; D gene: .; clone size: .; CDR3 protein: CASSVASSGANVLTF; CDR3 DNA: TGTGCCAGCAGCGTAGCGAGCTCTGGGGCCAACGTCCTGACTTTC
V gene: TRBV25-1; J gene: TRBJ1-1; D gene: .; clone size: .; CDR3 protein: CASSELGGPAEAFF; CDR3 DNA: TGTGCCAGCAGTGAACTAGGGGGTCCAGCTGAAGCTTTCTTT
V gene: TRBV7-2; J gene: TRBJ2-7; D gene: TRBD2; clone size: .; CDR3 protein: CASSLRSSGGAKYEQYF; CDR3 DNA: TGTGCCAGCAGCTTGAGGTCTAGCGGGGGGGCGAAATACGAGCAGTACTTC
V gene: TRBV7-8; J gene: TRBJ2-3; D gene: TRBD2; clone size: .; CDR3 protein: CASSPRGGMTDTQYF; CDR3 DNA: TGTGCCAGCAGCCCTCGGGGGGGGATGACAGATACGCAGTATTTT
V gene: TRBV30; J gene: TRBJ1-5; D gene: .; clone size: .; CDR3 protein: CAWSVGRGSNQPQHF; CDR3 DNA: TGTGCCTGGAGTGTAGGGAGGGGTAGCAATCAGCCCCAGCATTTT
V gene: TRBV5-1; J gene: TRBJ2-5; D gene: TRBD1; clone size: .; CDR3 protein: CASSTGGIETQYF; CDR3 DNA: TGCGCCAGCTCGACAGGGGGCATAGAGACCCAGTACTTC
V gene: TRBV7-2; J gene: TRBJ1-2; D gene: .; clone size: few; CDR3 protein: CASSLASRGRNYGYTF; CDR3 DNA: TGTGCCAGCAGCTTAGCGAGCAGGGGACGGAACTATGGCTACACCTTC
V gene: TRBV11-2; J gene: TRBJ1-2; D gene: TRBD1; clone size: once; CDR3 protein: CASSLGQGRKDGYTF; CDR3 DNA: TGTGCCAGCAGCTTGGGACAGGGCCGCAAGGATGGCTACACCTTC
V gene: TRBV13; J gene: TRBJ1-2; D gene: .; clone size: .; CDR3 protein: CASSPVGEGRRGYTF; CDR3 DNA: TGTGCCAGCAGCCCCGTTGGGGAGGGAAGAAGGGGCTACACCTTC
V gene: TRBV28; J gene: TRBJ2-7; D gene: .; clone size: .; CDR3 protein: CASSSGSGWLVLATSYEQYF; CDR3 DNA: TGTGCCAGCAGTTCGGGGTCGGGTTGGCTAGTCCTGGCAACCTCCTACGAGCAGTACTTC
V gene: TRBV28; J gene: TRBJ1-4; D gene: .; clone size: .; CDR3 protein: CASSVRQFNGKLFF; CDR3 DNA: TGTGCCAGCAGCGTAAGACAGTTTAATGGAAAACTGTTTTTT
V gene: TRBV10-3; J gene: TRBJ1-6; D gene: .; clone size: once; CDR3 protein: CAIGGEPNSPLHF; CDR3 DNA: TGTGCCATCGGCGGGGAACCGAATTCACCCCTCCACTTT
V gene: TRBV27; J gene: TRBJ2-3; D gene: .; clone size: .; CDR3 protein: CASSSTILASSTDTQYF; CDR3 DNA: TGTGCCAGCAGTTCGACTATCCTAGCGAGCAGCACAGATACGCAGTATTTT
V gene: TRBV7-2; J gene: TRBJ2-7; D gene: TRBD1; clone size: .; CDR3 protein: CASTPGTGVSYEQYF; CDR3 DNA: TGTGCCAGCACCCCGGGGACAGGGGTCTCCTACGAGCAGTACTTC
V gene: TRBV12-5; J gene: TRBJ1-5; D gene: .; clone size: .; CDR3 protein: CASGLWGEDQPQHF; CDR3 DNA: TGTGCTAGTGGTTTGTGGGGGGAGGATCAGCCCCAGCATTTT
V gene: TRBV14; J gene: TRBJ1-6; D gene: .; clone size: .; CDR3 protein: CASSQTGFTPLHF; CDR3 DNA: TGTGCCAGCAGCCAGACGGGGTTTACACCCCTCCACTTT
V gene: TRBV28; J gene: TRBJ1-4; D gene: .; clone size: .; CDR3 protein: CASRSTLDEKLFF; CDR3 DNA: TGTGCCAGCAGAAGCACCCTTGATGAAAAACTGTTTTTT
V gene: TRBV5-6; J gene: TRBJ2-5; D gene: TRBD2; clone size: .; CDR3 protein: CASSRGIPSGGAWETQYF; CDR3 DNA: TGTGCCAGCAGTCGAGGGATTCCTAGCGGGGGGGCCTGGGAGACCCAGTACTTC
V gene: TRBV7-3; J gene: TRBJ2-7; D gene: TRBD2; clone size: .; CDR3 protein: CASSRWGGKSEQYF; CDR3 DNA: TGTGCCAGCAGCCGATGGGGGGGTAAGAGCGAGCAGTACTTC
V gene: TRBV16; J gene: TRBJ1-2; D gene: .; clone size: .; CDR3 protein: CASSHYKGANYGYTF; CDR3 DNA: TGTGCCAGCAGCCATTATAAAGGGGCCAACTATGGCTACACCTTC
V gene: TRBV4-3; J gene: TRBJ1-2; D gene: TRBD1; clone size: .; CDR3 protein: CASSHLTGGGGYTF; CDR3 DNA: TGCGCCAGCAGCCATCTAACAGGGGGAGGCGGCTACACCTTC
V gene: TRBV5-1; J gene: TRBJ2-5; D gene: .; clone size: .; CDR3 protein: CASRRDFGGTQYF; CDR3 DNA: TGCGCCAGCAGAAGGGACTTTGGGGGGACCCAGTACTTC
V gene: TRBV4-3; J gene: TRBJ2-7; D gene: .; clone size: .; CDR3 protein: CASSRTAGFHEQYF; CDR3 DNA: TGCGCCAGCAGCCGAACCGCAGGGTTCCACGAGCAGTACTTC
V gene: TRBV5-1; J gene: TRBJ2-2; D gene: .; clone size: .; CDR3 protein: CASSPQGFSNTGELFF; CDR3 DNA: TGCGCCAGCAGCCCCCAGGGGTTCTCTAACACCGGGGAGCTGTTTTTT
V gene: TRBV6-5; J gene: TRBJ2-7; D gene: .; clone size: .; CDR3 protein: CASSYQQGREQYF; CDR3 DNA: TGTGCCAGCAGTTACCAGCAGGGCCGCGAGCAGTACTTC
V gene: TRBV7-9; J gene: TRBJ1-1; D gene: TRBD1; clone size: .; CDR3 protein: CASTFLEGQGATEAFF; CDR3 DNA: TGTGCCAGCACCTTCCTGGAGGGACAGGGGGCCACTGAAGCTTTCTTT
V gene: TRBV18; J gene: TRBJ1-2; D gene: TRBD1; clone size: .; CDR3 protein: CASSRGQGQGGYTF; CDR3 DNA: TGTGCCAGCTCACGAGGACAGGGGCAGGGTGGCTACACCTTC
V gene: TRBV6-5; J gene: TRBJ2-3; D gene: .; clone size: .; CDR3 protein: CASSYRLSGDTQYF; CDR3 DNA: TGTGCCAGCAGTTACCGCCTATCAGGAGATACGCAGTATTTT
V gene: TRBV23-1; J gene: TRBJ2-7; D gene: .; clone size: once; CDR3 protein: CASSQRQRPPYEQYF; CDR3 DNA: TGCGCCAGCAGTCAACGACAAAGACCCCCCTACGAGCAGTACTTC
V gene: TRBV5-6; J gene: TRBJ1-1; D gene: .; clone size: .; CDR3 protein: CASSRKWRRLNTEAFF; CDR3 DNA: TGTGCCAGCAGCCGTAAATGGCGCAGGTTGAACACTGAAGCTTTCTTT
V gene: TRBV9; J gene: TRBJ1-4; D gene: .; clone size: .; CDR3 protein: CASSVEGTLYEKLFF; CDR3 DNA: TGTGCCAGCAGCGTAGAAGGGACTCTCTATGAAAAACTGTTTTTT
V gene: TRBV5-6; J gene: TRBJ2-1; D gene: .; clone size: .; CDR3 protein: CASSHSNEQFF; CDR3 DNA: TGTGCCAGCAGCCACTCAAATGAGCAGTTCTTC
V gene: TRBV7-2; J gene: TRBJ1-5; D gene: .; clone size: .; CDR3 protein: CASSSGGSNQPQHF; CDR3 DNA: TGTGCCAGCAGCTCCGGGGGGAGCAATCAGCCCCAGCATTTT
V gene: TRBV29-1; J gene: TRBJ1-2; D gene: TRBD1; clone size: .; CDR3 protein: CSADPGGARYGYTF; CDR3 DNA: TGCAGCGCGGACCCAGGGGGCGCGAGGTATGGCTACACCTTC
V gene: TRBV7-2; J gene: TRBJ2-1; D gene: .; clone size: once; CDR3 protein: CASSLEGRGWNEQFF; CDR3 DNA: TGTGCCAGCAGCTTAGAGGGCCGGGGATGGAATGAGCAGTTCTTC
V gene: TRBV29-1; J gene: TRBJ1-5; D gene: .; clone size: .; CDR3 protein: CSVGDSNQPQHF; CDR3 DNA: TGCAGCGTAGGGGATAGCAATCAGCCCCAGCATTTT
V gene: TRBV30; J gene: TRBJ1-4; D gene: .; clone size: few; CDR3 protein: CAWSVQINEKLFF; CDR3 DNA: TGTGCCTGGAGTGTGCAGATTAATGAAAAACTGTTTTTT
V gene: TRBV7-7; J gene: TRBJ2-2; D gene: .; clone size: .; CDR3 protein: CATTVSGGAPGELFF; CDR3 DNA: TGTGCTACGACTGTATCGGGGGGCGCTCCCGGGGAGCTGTTTTTT
V gene: TRBV2; J gene: TRBJ1-2; D gene: TRBD1; clone size: .; CDR3 protein: CATGSTGGRGYGYTF; CDR3 DNA: TGTGCCACAGGGTCGACAGGGGGCAGGGGCTATGGCTACACCTTC
V gene: TRBV19; J gene: TRBJ1-3; D gene: .; clone size: .; CDR3 protein: CASSITRPGSGNTIYF; CDR3 DNA: TGTGCCAGTAGTATAACCCGACCGGGCTCTGGAAACACCATATATTTT
V gene: TRBV13; J gene: TRBJ2-3; D gene: .; clone size: .; CDR3 protein: CASSPGDTQYF; CDR3 DNA: TGTGCCAGCAGCCCGGGGGATACGCAGTATTTT
V gene: TRBV5-4; J gene: TRBJ1-1; D gene: .; clone size: .; CDR3 protein: CASSTGTPGVNTEAFF; CDR3 DNA: TGTGCCAGCAGTACCGGGACTCCGGGGGTGAACACTGAAGCTTTCTTT
V gene: TRBV16; J gene: TRBJ1-5; D gene: .; clone size: .; CDR3 protein: CASSAAGPNQPQHF; CDR3 DNA: TGTGCCAGCAGCGCTGCGGGCCCAAATCAGCCCCAGCATTTT
V gene: TRBV28; J gene: TRBJ1-6; D gene: .; clone size: .; CDR3 protein: CASWQGSSYNSPLHF; CDR3 DNA: TGTGCCAGCTGGCAAGGGAGCTCCTATAATTCACCCCTCCACTTT
V gene: TRBV5-1; J gene: TRBJ1-4; D gene: TRBD1; clone size: .; CDR3 protein: CASSPGQLNEKLFF; CDR3 DNA: TGCGCCAGCAGCCCGGGACAGCTTAATGAAAAACTGTTTTTT